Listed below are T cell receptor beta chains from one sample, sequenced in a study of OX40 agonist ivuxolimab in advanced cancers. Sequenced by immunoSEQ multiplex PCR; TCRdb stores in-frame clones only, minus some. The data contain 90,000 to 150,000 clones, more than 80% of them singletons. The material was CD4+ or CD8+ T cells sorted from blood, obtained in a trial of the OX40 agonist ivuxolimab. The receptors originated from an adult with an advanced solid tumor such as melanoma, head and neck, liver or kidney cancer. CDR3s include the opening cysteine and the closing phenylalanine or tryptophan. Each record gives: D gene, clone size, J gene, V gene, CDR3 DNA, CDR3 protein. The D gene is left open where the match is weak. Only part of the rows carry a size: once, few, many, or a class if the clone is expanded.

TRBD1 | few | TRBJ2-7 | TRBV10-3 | TGTGCCATCAGTCCGGGACAGAGCTCCTACGAGCAGTACTTC | CAISPGQSSYEQYF
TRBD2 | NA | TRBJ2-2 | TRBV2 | TGTGCCAGCAGTGGGGCTAGCGGTAACACCGGGGAGCTGTTTTTT | CASSGASGNTGELFF
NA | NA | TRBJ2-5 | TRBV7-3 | TGTGCCAGCAGCGGCAGGGTGGGGGAGACCCAGTACTTC | CASSGRVGETQYF
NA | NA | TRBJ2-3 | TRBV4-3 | TGCGCCAGCAGCCTTACAATCACAGATACGCAGTATTTT | CASSLTITDTQYF
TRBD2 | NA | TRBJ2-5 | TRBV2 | TGTGCCAGCAGGGGACTAGCGGGGGGGGTTCAAGAGACCCAGTACTTC | CASRGLAGGVQETQYF
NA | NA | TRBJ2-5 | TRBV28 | TGTGCCAGCAGTTCGACGAGGACCCAGTACTTC | CASSSTRTQYF
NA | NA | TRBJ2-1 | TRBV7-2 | TGTGCCAGCAGCAGGAGCGGGCCCGGGGTGAATGAGCAGTTCTTC | CASSRSGPGVNEQFF
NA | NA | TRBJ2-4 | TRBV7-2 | TGTGCCAGCAGCTTATCTGGACTCAGGGACATTCAGTACTTC | CASSLSGLRDIQYF
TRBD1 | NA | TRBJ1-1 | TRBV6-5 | TGTGCCAGCAGACAGGGGGACAGGAACACTGAAGCTTTCTTT | CASRQGDRNTEAFF
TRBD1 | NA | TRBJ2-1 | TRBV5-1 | TGCGCCAGCAGCTTACCTCGACAGGGCGGTTACAATGAGCAGTTCTTC | CASSLPRQGGYNEQFF
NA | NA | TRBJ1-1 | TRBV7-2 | TGTGCCAGCAGCTTAAGGGGTACTGAAGCTTTCTTT | CASSLRGTEAFF
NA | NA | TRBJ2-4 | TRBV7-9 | TGTGCCAGCAGCTCAGCAGAGGTACGATTAGCCAAAAACATTCAGTACTTC | CASSSAEVRLAKNIQYF
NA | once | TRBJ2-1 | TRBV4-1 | TGCGCCAGCAGCCAAGGGCCCTCCTACAATGAGCAGTTCTTC | CASSQGPSYNEQFF
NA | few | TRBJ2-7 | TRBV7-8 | TGTGCCAGCAGCTTAGCGGCACAGAACTACGAGCAGTACTTC | CASSLAAQNYEQYF
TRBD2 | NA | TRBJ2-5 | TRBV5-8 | TGTGCCAGCAGGTCCGGGACTAGGAAGACCCAGTACTTC | CASRSGTRKTQYF
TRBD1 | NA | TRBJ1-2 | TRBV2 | TGTGCCAGCACGACAGGGGGCAGCTATGGCTACACCTTC | CASTTGGSYGYTF
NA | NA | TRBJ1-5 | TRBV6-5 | TGTGCCAGCCTCCCTACTCCCCTAAGCAATCAGCCCCAGCATTTT | CASLPTPLSNQPQHF
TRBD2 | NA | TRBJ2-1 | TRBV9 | TGTGCCAGCAGCGTAGAAGTAGCGGGGAATGAGCAGTTCTTC | CASSVEVAGNEQFF